Each of the 3 T cell receptor beta chains below was sequenced from the same sample in a study of blood T cell repertoires in COVID-19. The table came from immunoSEQ multiplex PCR; TCRdb's copy has only in-frame clones and leaves some out. The sample lists 130,000 to 150,000 clones, around 86% seen once, with over 9% in the top ten. The specimen was PBMCs or T cells enriched from blood (not recorded which). The origin of the receptors is a man in his 60s who had recovered from COVID-19.

This sequence joins TRBV3-1 (or the pseudogene TRBV3-2) and TRBJ1-5; a weak D match, TRBD1 (5 bases). Trimming pared 4 bases from V and 9 bases from J, leaving 16 bases between. CDR1 is LGHDT, CDR2 YNNKEL, per germline (reference sequence). The CDR3 extends over 14 amino acids. CDR3 sequence (DNA): TGTGCCAGCAGCCCGGACATCTCAACGGGGCCCCAGCATTTT. Protein product: CASSPDISTGPQHF.

The table lists this clone with a count of one. V and J are TRBV6-5 and TRBJ1-6; 8 bases line up with TRBD1. The germline CDR1 and CDR2 sequences are MNHEY and SVGAGI. V was clipped by 0 bases and J by 10 bases; unmatched bases: 2. The length of the CDR3 is 14 residues. Written as DNA, the CDR3 is TGTGCCAGCAGTTACTCGACAGGGGACTCACCCCTCCACTTT. Translation gives CASSYSTGDSPLHF.

The V and J genes are TRBV18 and TRBJ2-6; TRBD1 agrees at 8 bases. CDR1 is KGHSH and CDR2 is LQKENI in the germline V gene. V lost 3 bases and J lost 2; bases outside the gene matches: 9. This CDR3 is built from 18 residues. In DNA, the CDR3 is TGTGCCAGCTCACCGCTTGCGCAGGGGGCGCCTGGGGCCAACGTCCTGACTTTC. It translates to CASSPLAQGAPGANVLTF.